This T cell receptor (beta chain) was recovered during a study of blood T cell repertoires in COVID-19. Overall study context: Samples came from the United States, Italy and Spain, spanning acute and convalescent COVID-19.

Seattle enrolled patients during active infection and tracked them longitudinally. This CDR3 region has 13 residues. Trimming took 3 bases from V and 7 from J, leaving 15 bases between them. Germline CDR1 reads DFQATT; CDR2 reads SNEGSKA (reference sequence). Original processing methods: Researchers report that nucleated cell counts were estimated from reference gene primer amplification. Sequencing used immunoSEQ multiplex PCR; TCRdb keeps in-frame clones, though not all of them. From that table come the V and J calls and clone size; the DNA was used to work out D and trimming. This table has more than 150,000 clones, more than 85% appearing once.

The genes are TRBV20-1 and TRBJ1-1; D is possibly TRBD1 (6 bases). This TCR came from a man aged 55 to 70 with COVID-19, enrolled during active disease. Sequencing input: peripheral blood. Here the CDR3 reads CSASRLDSLEAFF. CDR3 sequence (DNA): TGCAGTGCTAGTCGTTTGGACAGCCTTGAAGCTTTCTTT.